One sample yielded the 26 T cell receptor beta chains listed below, sequenced in a study of cytomegalovirus exposure and HLA in healthy donors. Clones were sequenced by immunoSEQ multiplex PCR, and TCRdb holds only the in-frame ones, with some missing. The sample consists of about 140,000 clones, around nine tenths of them appearing once. The specimen sequenced was PBMCs. These receptors originate from a woman aged 18-29 years in good health and CMV-seropositive.

The chain carries TRBV5-6 and TRBJ2-7, with 9 bases that match TRBD1. Unmatched junction bases numbered 7, after V lost 3 bases and J lost 6 bases. CDR3 size: 14 residues. Germline CDR1 and CDR2: SGHDT and YYEEEE. CDR3 nucleotide sequence: TGTGCCAGCAGCTCGGGACAGGGTGTAGGCGAGCAGTACTTC. Amino acid sequence: CASSSGQGVGEQYF.

The rearrangement links TRBV6-5 to TRBJ1-4; 10 bases map to TRBD1. The germline CDR1 and CDR2 sequences are MNHEY and SVGAGI. CDR3 size: 15 residues. Trimming at V came to 6 bases and at J to 8 bases, leaving 9 bases not matched to a gene. The CDR3, as DNA: TGTGCCAGCAGGCTCTCAGACAGGGGGCGCGAAAAACTGTTTTTT. Protein product: CASRLSDRGREKLFF.

The gene calls are TRBV28 and TRBJ1-2, with 12 bases that match TRBD1. V lost 7 bases, J lost 8 bases, and 8 bases stayed unmatched. Germline values: CDR1 MDHEN, CDR2 SYDVKM. The CDR3 covers 14 residues. The CDR3 bases are TGTGCCAGCACCATGGGACAGGGGGCCTGGGGCTACACCTTC. It is translated as CASTMGQGAWGYTF.

This chain connects TRBV9 to TRBJ1-2; D is uncertain. The CDR3 is 16 residues long. With 4 bases removed from V and 0 bases from J, the gap between germline ends came to 16 bases. CDR1 and CDR2 (germline): SGDLS, YYNGEE. The CDR3 here is CASSTRTSGTNYGYTF. Here the CDR3 DNA reads TGTGCCAGCAGCACCCGGACTAGTGGAACTAACTATGGCTACACCTTC. Together with reference TRBV9 and TRBJ1-2, the CDR3 gives the full variable domain: DSGVTQTPKHLITATGQRVTLRCSPRSGDLSVYWYQQSLDQGLQFLIQYYNGEERAKGNILERFSAQQFPDLHSELNLSSLELGDSALYFCASSTRTSGTNYGYTFGSGTRLTVV.

The chain has TRBV28 and TRBJ1-6; 8 bases match TRBD1. Unmatched junction bases numbered 8, after V lost 6 bases and J lost 10 bases. The CDR3 extends over 14 amino acids. The germline V gene encodes CDR1 MDHEN and CDR2 SYDVKM. The CDR3 reads CASRSTGGWSPLHF. As DNA, the CDR3 is TGTGCCAGCAGATCAACAGGGGGGTGGTCACCCCTCCACTTT.

V is TRBV28 and J is TRBJ2-7, with TRBD1 matching 8 bases. CDR3 length: 15 residues. The V gene's germline CDR1 is MDHEN and CDR2 SYDVKM. Germline trimming cut 6 bases from V and 0 bases from J; bases unmatched to any gene: 7. The CDR3 bases are TGTGCCAGCAGATCGGGACAGGCCAGCTCCTACGAGCAGTACTTC. Its translation: CASRSGQASSYEQYF.

This clone was observed once. The chain carries TRBV4-1 and TRBJ1-2, with TRBD1 as a possible D gene (6 bases). Trimming took off 1 base at V and 6 bases at J, with 9 bases between the two ends. CDR1 MGHRA and CDR2 YSYEKL come from the germline V gene. The CDR3 has 13 amino acids. CDR3 in DNA: TGCGCCAGCAGCCAAGGGTCAGGGGATGGCTACACCTTC. Translated: CASSQGSGDGYTF.

The chain recombines TRBV4-2 with TRBJ2-1, with 10 bases lining up with TRBD2. CDR1 and CDR2 from the germline V gene are LGHNA and YNFKEQ. There are 20 residues in the CDR3. V trimming: 4 bases; J trimming: 8 bases; junction bases outside the gene matches: 23. This CDR3 reads CASSPARLSSGGAYLDEQFF. The CDR3 DNA reads TGTGCCAGCAGCCCCGCCCGTCTGTCGAGCGGGGGGGCCTATTTGGATGAGCAGTTCTTC.

This chain connects TRBV5-1 to TRBJ2-5, with 7 bases matching TRBD1. The CDR3 extends over 15 amino acids. V was pared by 5 bases and J by 2 bases, with 9 bases of the junction left unmatched. CDR1 is SGHRS and CDR2 is YFSETQ in the germline V gene. CDR3 sequence reads: CASSSTTGQQETQYF. DNA for the CDR3: TGCGCCAGCAGTTCTACCACGGGACAGCAAGAGACCCAGTACTTC.

This chain uses TRBV6-5 with TRBJ1-5, with D maybe TRBD1 (6 bases). The ends were cut back, 6 bases at V and 7 bases at J, with 13 bases in the middle. This CDR3 comprises 13 residues. The germline gives CDR1 MNHEY, CDR2 SVGAGI. CDR3 in DNA: TGTGCCAGCAGCCTCCGAGACAGGCAGCCCCAGCATTTT. Translated: CASSLRDRQPQHF.

This clone has only one observation. The chain combines TRBV7-2 with TRBJ2-5, with 7 bases matching TRBD2. V dropped 5 bases and J dropped 9; count of bases not matched to a gene: 3. Germline lookup yields CDR1 SGHTA and CDR2 FQGNSA. The CDR3 spans 11 residues. The CDR3 loop is CASSPGGSQYF. CDR3 coding DNA: TGTGCCAGCAGCCCCGGGGGGTCCCAGTACTTC.

The chain recombines TRBV9 with TRBJ2-5, with 8 bases that match TRBD1. V lost 1 base, J lost 5 bases, and 4 bases stayed unmatched. Germline V gene sequence: CDR1 SGDLS, CDR2 YYNGEE. CDR3 size: 14 residues. This CDR3 is CASSVQGAAETQYF. In nucleotides, the CDR3 is TGTGCCAGCAGCGTACAGGGGGCGGCGGAGACCCAGTACTTC.

The V call is TRBV9, the J call TRBJ1-2, with D possibly matching TRBD1 (6 bases). V shed 1 base and J shed 8 bases, with 18 bases lying between them. The germline gives CDR1 SGDLS, CDR2 YYNGEE. This CDR3 is 15 amino acids long. The CDR3 reads CASSVSWQGLLGYTF. CDR3 DNA: TGTGCCAGCAGCGTATCTTGGCAGGGGTTGTTGGGCTACACCTTC.

V and J are TRBV10-3 and TRBJ2-1; D not certain. The germline CDR1 and CDR2 sequences are ENHRY and SYGVKD. This CDR3 spans 12 amino acids. V lost 0 bases, J lost 9 bases, and 6 bases lay in between. The chain's CDR3 is CAISESGGEQFF. CDR3 DNA sequence: TGTGCCATCAGTGAGTCCGGCGGTGAGCAGTTCTTC.

The chain couples TRBV5-4 to TRBJ1-1, with D possibly being TRBD1 (6 bases). Per the germline V gene, CDR1 is SGHNT and CDR2 is YYREEE (reference sequence). This CDR3 has 18 residues. V was cut by 4 bases and J by 3 bases, with 25 bases left in between. CDR3 nucleotides: TGTGCCAGCAGCCTGGGAGGTAGCGGGACAACTCCTTACACTGAAGCTTTCTTT. This gives the protein CASSLGGSGTTPYTEAFF. The full variable domain, completed using reference TRBV5-4 and TRBJ1-1, is ETGVTQSPTHLIKTRGQQVTLRCSSQSGHNTVSWYQQALGQGPQFIFQYYREEENGRGNFPPRFSGLQFPNYSSELNVNALELDDSALYLCASSLGGSGTTPYTEAFFGQGTRLTVV.

The chain employs TRBV25-1 and TRBJ2-7, with 9 bases identical to TRBD2. This CDR3 is built from 16 residues. Germline V gene lookup returns CDR1 MGHDK and CDR2 SYGVNS. V trimming: 0 bases; J trimming: 2 bases; junction bases outside the gene matches: 5. The CDR3 loop is CASSEYDGGGAYEQYF. As DNA, the CDR3 is TGTGCCAGCAGTGAATATGACGGCGGGGGGGCCTACGAGCAGTACTTC.

This sequence joins TRBV4-3 and TRBJ2-5; 10 positions match TRBD2. Germline CDR1 LGHNA, CDR2 YSLEER. V lost 0 bases to trimming and J lost 5 bases; unmatched junction nucleotides: 3. CDR3 length: 15 amino acids. CDR3 in amino acids: CASSQEVLAGETQYF. The CDR3 DNA sequence: TGCGCCAGCAGCCAAGAGGTACTAGCGGGGGAGACCCAGTACTTC.

The rearrangement uses TRBV7-8 and TRBJ1-5, with 7 bases fitting TRBD1. CDR1 and CDR2 (germline): SGHVS, FQNEAQ. The CDR3 runs to 15 residues. V lost 5 bases and J lost 9; bases outside the gene matches: 13. CDR3 nucleotides: TGTGCCAGCAGCCTTTGGGACAGAGGGATTGGGCCCCAGCATTTT. Protein product: CASSLWDRGIGPQHF.

The chain is built from TRBV29-1 and TRBJ2-7; 8 positions agree with TRBD1. Germline trimming cut 5 bases from V and 6 bases from J; bases unmatched to any gene: 6. The CDR3 spans 12 residues. Germline V gene sequence: CDR1 SQVTM, CDR2 ANQGSEA. CDR3 region: CSVQGQDIEQYF. The CDR3 DNA sequence: TGCAGCGTTCAGGGACAGGACATCGAGCAGTACTTC.

This rearrangement joins TRBV30 to TRBJ1-1; D possibly corresponds to TRBD1 (5 bases). The CDR3 sequence is 14 residues long. V was trimmed by 2 bases and J by 3 bases, leaving 13 bases between them. Germline assignment: CDR1 GTSNPN and CDR2 SVGIG (reference sequence). For the CDR3, the DNA is TGTGCCTGGAGTCGGGGAGGGGTGTACACTGAAGCTTTCTTT. Its protein product is CAWSRGGVYTEAFF.

The CDR3: CASSQDRGRYYEQYF. The CDR3 DNA reads as TGCGCCAGCAGCCAAGATAGGGGCAGGTACTACGAGCAGTACTTC. V is TRBV4-1 and J is TRBJ2-7, with TRBD1 as a possible D gene (5 bases). CDR3 length equals 15 residues. Per the germline V gene, CDR1 is MGHRA and CDR2 is YSYEKL. With 0 bases removed from V and 3 bases from J, the gap between germline ends came to 12 bases.

The V call is TRBV6-5, the J call TRBJ1-4, with D unclear. The CDR3 contains 14 residues. Trimming shortened V by 5 bases and J by 8 bases, and 15 bases separated the two germline ends. Germline CDR1 and CDR2: MNHEY and SVGAGI. CDR3 DNA: TGTGCCAGCAGTCCCAGCGGGGTTTCGGAAAAACTGTTTTTT. This encodes CASSPSGVSEKLFF.

The rearrangement links TRBV5-1 to TRBJ2-1, with 14 bases lining up with TRBD2. CDR3 length: 16 residues. Germline values: CDR1 SGHRS, CDR2 YFSETQ. The ends lost 4 bases at V and 4 bases at J; junction bases unmatched: 4. CDR3: CASSQGTSGGYNEQFF. As DNA, the CDR3 is TGCGCCAGCAGCCAAGGGACTAGCGGGGGATACAATGAGCAGTTCTTC. The full variable domain, in which reference TRBV5-1 and TRBJ2-1 provide the parts outside the CDR3, is KAGVTQTPRYLIKTRGQQVTLSCSPISGHRSVSWYQQTPGQGLQFLFEYFSETQRNKGNFPGRFSGRQFSNSRSEMNVSTLELGDSALYLCASSQGTSGGYNEQFFGPGTRLTVL.

A single count supports this clone. The chain couples TRBV27 to TRBJ2-1, with 12 bases identical to TRBD2. CDR1 and CDR2 from the germline V gene are MNHEY and SMNVEV (reference sequence). The CDR3 consists of 17 residues. V lost 7 bases, J lost 4 bases, and 11 bases stayed unmatched. CDR3 in DNA: TGTGCCAGCAAGGGACTAGCGGGTGGGGCGCTATACAATGAGCAGTTCTTC. Translated, it gives CASKGLAGGALYNEQFF.

This clone was recorded only once. V and J are TRBV27 and TRBJ2-1, with 7 bases that match TRBD1. CDR1 is MNHEY and CDR2 is SMNVEV in the germline V gene (reference sequence). Trimming took 4 bases from V and 5 from J; bases not matched to a gene: 17. The CDR3 loop spans 18 amino acids. CDR3 amino acids: CASSSLSGTAFVHNEQFF. As DNA, the CDR3 is TGTGCCAGCAGTTCCCTCTCCGGGACAGCTTTCGTTCACAATGAGCAGTTCTTC.

The genes are TRBV11-2 and TRBJ2-5; TRBD2 matches 7 bases. Germline V lookup: CDR1 SGHAT, CDR2 FQNNGV. There are 13 residues in the CDR3. Germline trimming cut 5 bases from V and 4 bases from J; bases unmatched to any gene: 4. The CDR3 DNA sequence: TGTGCCAGCAGCCCCGGGGGGTCAGAGACCCAGTACTTC. Translated: CASSPGGSETQYF.